These 4 T cell receptor beta chains came from one sample sequenced in a study of blood T cell repertoires in COVID-19. TCRdb's table, derived via immunoSEQ multiplex PCR, lists solely in-frame clones and lacks some. The table lists about 72,000 clones, 82% of them singletons. Source material: peripheral blood. These receptor sequences come from a human donor in a cohort sampled during active COVID-19.

The chain couples TRBV19 to TRBJ1-6; 8 bases line up with TRBD1. The trim removed 10 bases at V and 10 bases at J, leaving 9 bases unmatched. The germline gives CDR1 LNHDA, CDR2 SQIVND (reference sequence). This CDR3 has 13 amino acids. CDR3 sequence: CATRDRTQSPLHF. CDR3 DNA: TGTGCCACCCGGGACAGGACGCAGTCACCCCTCCACTTT. Filled out from reference TRBV19 and TRBJ1-6, the complete variable domain reads DGGITQSPKYLFRKEGQNVTLSCEQNLNHDAMYWYRQDPGQGLRLIYYSQIVNDFQKGDIAEGYSVSREKKESFPLTVTSAQKNPTAFYLCATRDRTQSPLHFGNGTRLTVT.

V and J are TRBV3-1 (or the pseudogene TRBV3-2) and TRBJ2-7; no reliable D call. The CDR3 contains 12 residues. The germline gives CDR1 LGHDT, CDR2 YNNKEL (reference sequence). Trimming cost V 6 bases and J 3 bases, with 9 bases left between them. The CDR3 spells CASSQVHYEQYF. CDR3 DNA: TGTGCCAGCAGTCAGGTACACTACGAGCAGTACTTC.

The CDR3 DNA sequence: TGCGGTCGCGGACAGGGCGCTCAAGAGACCCAGTACTTC. Protein product: CGRGQGAQETQYF. The chain uses TRBV23-1 and TRBJ2-5; 8 bases agree with TRBD1. TRBV23-1 is placed among ORFs of uncertain function. CDR3 length equals 13 residues.

The CDR3 is CASSLHGGGAYEQYF. In nucleotides, the CDR3 is TGCGCCAGCAGCCTACATGGCGGGGGGGCCTACGAGCAGTACTTC. The rearrangement links TRBV4-3 to TRBJ2-7, with 9 nucleotides matching TRBD2. The V and J ends lost 4 bases and 2 bases, in that order; junction bases with no gene match: 6. Germline V CDR1 and CDR2: LGHNA, YSLEER. This CDR3 spans 15 amino acids.